This T cell receptor (beta chain) was recovered during a study of identical twins. With regard to this clonotype: The antigen is undetermined.

All donors were healthy Caucasians. Whole-study findings and limits: Out-of-frame alpha sequences common to twins exhibited an excess of low generation probability.

Unique molecular identifiers were in the cDNA, with template-switch universal primer binding. TCRdb used MiXCR to reprocess the 5' RACE reads, holding one entry per CDR3 protein. Of approximately 1.8 million distinct CDR3 sequences listed, around 33% were seen once; the top ten hold 0.25% to 0.3%. J lost 1 base, V lost 0 bases, and 5 bases had no gene match. CDR3 length equals 17 residues. CDR1 is MNHEY and CDR2 is SVGAGI in the germline V gene. This TCR came from a newborn girl in good health. This chain links TRBV6-5 with TRBJ1-2; 10 bases are shared with TRBD1. Sequenced: cord blood. Here the CDR3 DNA reads TGTGCCAGCAGTTACTCGACAGGGGGCCTCGTTAACTATGGCTACACCTTC. It codes for CASSYSTGGLVNYGYTF.